The sequence of this TCR beta chain was determined in a study of beta chain features in type 1 diabetes. Study-wide findings and caveats: The study found moderately but significantly shorter TCRB CDR3s in all four CD4+ subsets of Type 1 diabetes patients. The naive, central memory and Treg TCRB repertoires of patients appeared to be more similar to one another than those of healthy donors.

CDR3 length: 16 residues. Trimming stripped 4 bases from V and 0 bases from J, with 15 bases between. CDR1 is LNHNV and CDR2 is YYDKDF in the germline V gene (reference sequence). Isolated RNA was reverse transcribed in full, so expressed TCRB transcripts were sequenced. Profiled with immunoSEQ multiplex PCR; TCRdb holds only in-frame clones, not every one. The sample lists roughly 180,000 clones; around 8% were seen once. Turning to this clone: What it binds is unknown.

The sequencing input was central memory CD4+ T cells from blood. The chain recombines TRBV15 with TRBJ2-5; D remains unclear. This clonotype originated in a woman aged 40 to 49 with type 1 diabetes. CDR3 in amino acids: CATSKFEVAYQETQYF. As DNA, the CDR3 is TGTGCCACCAGCAAATTCGAGGTGGCCTACCAAGAGACCCAGTACTTC.